The T cell receptor beta chain under discussion was sequenced for a study of OX40 agonist ivuxolimab in advanced cancers. V was clipped by 5 bases and J by 1 base, with 17 bases between them. The CDR3 covers 16 residues. Germline V lookup: CDR1 SEHNR, CDR2 FQNEAQ (reference sequence). TCRdb's table, derived via immunoSEQ multiplex PCR, lists solely in-frame clones and lacks some. The table includes roughly 97,000 clones, 86% detected once. On this clone itself: What it recognizes is unknown.

General study points: Normalized expansion of T-cell clones was also low for some nonresponders.

The rearrangement joins TRBV7-9 to TRBJ1-1; D is possibly TRBD1 (5 bases). Here the sequenced sample was CD4+ or CD8+ T cells sorted from blood, taken in a trial of the OX40 agonist ivuxolimab. The clonotype comes from an adult with an advanced solid tumor such as melanoma, head and neck, liver or kidney cancer. CDR3 protein: CASSPQGLPGNTEAFF. As DNA, the CDR3 is TGTGCCAGCAGCCCCCAGGGCCTTCCTGGGAACACTGAAGCTTTCTTT.